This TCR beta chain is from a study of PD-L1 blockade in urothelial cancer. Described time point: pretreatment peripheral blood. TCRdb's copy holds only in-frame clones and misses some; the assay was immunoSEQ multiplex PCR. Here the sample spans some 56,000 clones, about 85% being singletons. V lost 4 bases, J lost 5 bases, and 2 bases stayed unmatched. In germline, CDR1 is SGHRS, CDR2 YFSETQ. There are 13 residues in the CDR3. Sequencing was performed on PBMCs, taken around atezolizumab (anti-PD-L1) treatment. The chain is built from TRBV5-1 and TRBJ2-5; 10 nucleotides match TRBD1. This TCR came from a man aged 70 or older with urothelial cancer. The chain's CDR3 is CASSVGQGETQYF. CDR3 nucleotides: TGCGCCAGCAGCGTGGGACAGGGGGAGACCCAGTACTTC. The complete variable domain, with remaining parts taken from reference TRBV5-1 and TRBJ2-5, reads KAGVTQTPRYLIKTRGQQVTLSCSPISGHRSVSWYQQTPGQGLQFLFEYFSETQRNKGNFPGRFSGRQFSNSRSEMNVSTLELGDSALYLCASSVGQGETQYFGPGTRLLVL.